This T cell receptor (beta chain) appears in the sequencing data of a study of blood T cell repertoires in COVID-19. Study-level background: For recovered donors of Cohort 3, there were two negative PCRs, clearance, or symptom resolution. In each case, the material was cDNA or gDNA derived from T cells, B-cell-depleted T cells, or PBMCs.

Per the original methods: Researchers report that nucleated cell counts were estimated from reference gene primer amplification. Some clones are missing from TCRdb's copy, which holds only in-frame ones; the method was immunoSEQ multiplex PCR. The V and J calls and clone size were taken over from that table, and D and trimming were inferred from the DNA. This sample yields fewer than 150,000 clones, of which over 70% are seen a single time; approximately 4% belongs to the top ten. Membership in each cohort depended on participant-reported clinical history. Per the germline V gene, CDR1 is SGHVS and CDR2 is FQNEAQ. Germline trimming cut 3 bases from V and 3 bases from J; bases unmatched to any gene: 5. The CDR3 is made up of 14 amino acids.

The sample was PBMCs or T cells enriched from blood (not recorded which). This sequence was found in a man aged 50-59 years in a cohort exposed to, infected with or recovered from COVID-19 (not recorded which). The chain has TRBV7-8 and TRBJ2-7, with 7 bases that match TRBD1. The CDR3 spells CASSFARGNYEQYF. The CDR3 DNA reads TGTGCCAGCAGCTTTGCCAGGGGGAACTACGAGCAGTACTTC.